The next 16 T cell receptor beta chains were all read from a single sample in a study of T cells in Graves' hyperthyroidism and ophthalmopathy. The CDR3 regions of TCR beta were amplified from RNA transcripts. During a first-round RT-PCR of the TCR CDR3, the HTBI primer set was used. Each CDR3 protein gets one entry after TCRdb re-called the multiplex PCR reads with MiXCR. The data show a few hundred thousand distinct CDR3 sequences, under 15% seen once. Sequences were obtained from blood. These TCRs come from a woman under 40 with Graves' hyperthyroidism.

The chain has TRBV29-1 and TRBJ2-7, with D tentatively TRBD2 (6 bases). V was cut by 6 bases and J by 1 base, with 22 bases left in between. The CDR3 length is 16 residues. Germline lookup yields CDR1 SQVTM and CDR2 ANQGSEA. The CDR3 loop reads CSVDLGQGGSSYEQYF. DNA for the CDR3: TGCAGCGTCGATCTCGGGCAGGGAGGCTCTTCCTACGAGCAGTACTTC.

On this clonotype: This could be a read error, since a much larger clone is one nucleotide away. This rearrangement joins TRBV30 to TRBJ2-2; TRBD2 might be the D (6 bases). This CDR3 spans 14 amino acids. V was pared by 6 bases and J by 6 bases, with 17 bases between. The V gene's germline CDR1 is GTSNPN and CDR2 SVGIG (reference sequence). CDR3 residues: CACKTWDCPGELFF. CDR3 nucleotide sequence: TGTGCCTGTAAAACCTGGGACTGTCCCGGGGAGCTGTTTTTT.

This clonotype was observed at least ten times. The CDR3 reads CAWSVEASGAFF. The CDR3, as DNA: TGTGCCTGGAGTGTAGAGGCCTCGGGAGCTTTCTTT. The chain carries TRBV30 and TRBJ1-1; D is ambiguous. CDR3 length: 12 amino acids. Trimming stripped 0 bases from V and 10 bases from J, with 12 bases between. CDR1 is GTSNPN and CDR2 is SVGIG in the germline V gene (reference sequence).

The table lists this clonotype with many counts. The chain employs TRBV10-3 and TRBJ1-2; 8 bases align to TRBD1. J was trimmed by 6 bases and V by 5 bases; bases with no gene match: 8. The CDR3 sequence is 14 residues long. Germline-derived CDR1 and CDR2 are ENHRY and SYGVKD. The CDR3: CAISTTGQGNGYTF. CDR3 DNA: TGTGCCATCAGTACAACCGGACAGGGCAATGGCTACACCTTC.

The rearrangement joins TRBV30 to TRBJ2-7; D gene unclear. Trimming removed 0 bases from V and 5 bases from J, with 11 bases in between. The germline gives CDR1 GTSNPN, CDR2 SVGIG (reference sequence). The CDR3 totals 13 residues. Here the CDR3 DNA reads TGTGCCTGGAGTGTCCTGGTAACCGACGAGCAGTACTTC. As protein: CAWSVLVTDEQYF.

The table lists this clonotype with a few counts. V usage is TRBV29-1 and J usage is TRBJ2-1; 14 nucleotides agree with TRBD2. This CDR3 comprises 14 residues. With V trimmed by 5 bases and J by 10 bases, 7 bases remained unmatched. Germline V gene lookup returns CDR1 SQVTM and CDR2 ANQGSEA. In nucleotides, the CDR3 is TGCAGCGTTACGGGACTAGCGGGAGCTGGAGAGCAGTTCTTC. Its translation: CSVTGLAGAGEQFF.

This clonotype was recorded many times. The gene calls are TRBV12-3 or TRBV12-4 and TRBJ2-3; D ambiguous. The ends were cut back, 3 bases at V and 2 bases at J, with 9 bases in the middle. The CDR3 length is 14 residues. This chain's CDR3 is CASSFRYLTDTQYF. In nucleotides, the CDR3 is TGTGCCAGCAGTTTTAGGTACCTCACAGATACGCAGTATTTT.

This clonotype has more than one count but fewer than ten. The chain couples TRBV20-1 to TRBJ1-2, with a tentative D call TRBD1 (6 bases). CDR1 and CDR2 from the germline V gene are DFQATT and SNEGSKA (reference sequence). The CDR3 spans 15 residues. Trimming took off 0 bases at V and 0 bases at J, with 11 bases between the two ends. The CDR3 region is CSARDMGGTNYGYTF. The CDR3 nucleotides are TGCAGTGCTAGAGATATGGGGGGCACTAACTATGGCTACACCTTC.

J is TRBJ2-4 and V is TRBV7-6; weak D call: TRBD2 (5 bases). Germline V gene sequence: CDR1 SGHVS, CDR2 FNYEAQ. Trimming took off 0 bases at V and 3 bases at J, with 12 bases between the two ends. The CDR3 sequence is 16 residues long. The CDR3 coding sequence is TGTGCCAGCAGCTTAGCGGGAGACGCAGGCAAAAACATTCAGTACTTC. This encodes CASSLAGDAGKNIQYF.

This clonotype has a count of ten or more. The rearrangement uses TRBV27 and TRBJ1-1; D not resolved. CDR3 size: 14 residues. Germline assignment: CDR1 MNHEY and CDR2 SMNVEV (reference sequence). V lost 2 bases to trimming and J lost 4 bases, with 11 bases between them. The CDR3 nucleotides read TGTGCCAGCAGTTTAGGAGGGAGACTCACTGAAGCTTTCTTT. It codes for CASSLGGRLTEAFF.

The sample holds a few counts of this clonotype. This chain links TRBV28 with TRBJ1-5; D possibly corresponds to TRBD1 (5 bases). The CDR3 extends over 15 amino acids. The germline V gene encodes CDR1 MDHEN and CDR2 SYDVKM. V gave up 3 bases and J gave up 6 bases, with 15 bases separating them. The CDR3 spells CASSLRPRGGQPQHF. CDR3 coding DNA: TGTGCCAGCAGTTTGAGGCCAAGGGGAGGTCAGCCCCAGCATTTT.

This clonotype has ten or more counts. This chain's CDR3 is CASSLMEGGLAKNIQYF. The CDR3 DNA is TGTGCCAGCAGCTTAATGGAGGGGGGATTAGCCAAAAACATTCAGTACTTC. This chain links TRBV7-9 with TRBJ2-4, with D perhaps being TRBD1 or TRBD2 (6 bases each). Trimming shortened V by 2 bases and J by 0 bases, and 14 bases separated the two germline ends. Germline V gene sequence: CDR1 SEHNR, CDR2 FQNEAQ (reference sequence). The CDR3 covers 17 residues.

The chain is built from TRBV6-1 and TRBJ1-5, with D unclear. The CDR3 length is 13 residues. Germline CDR1 reads MNHNS; CDR2 reads SASEGT. V lost 4 bases and J 3 bases, leaving 7 bases between the germline ends. The CDR3 DNA is TGTGCCAGCAGTGGCAGGAACAATCAGCCCCAGCATTTT. Encoded protein: CASSGRNNQPQHF.

CDR3 in amino acids: CASSAQIQGIGYTF. The CDR3 DNA reads TGTGCCAGCAGTGCACAAATACAGGGGATTGGCTACACCTTC. The chain couples TRBV12-3 or TRBV12-4 to TRBJ1-2, with 7 nucleotides matching TRBD1. Unmatched junction bases numbered 10, after V lost 5 bases and J lost 7 bases. The CDR3 sequence is 14 residues long.

There are a few counts of this clonotype. This chain links TRBV7-2 with TRBJ1-5, with D maybe TRBD1 (6 bases). This CDR3 comprises 13 residues. The germline gives CDR1 SGHTA, CDR2 FQGNSA. V was trimmed by 5 bases and J by 6 bases, leaving 11 bases between them. The CDR3 sequence is CASSPGRGQPQHF. CDR3 sequence (DNA): TGTGCCAGCAGCCCAGGCAGGGGTCAGCCCCAGCATTTT.

The chain combines TRBV4-1 with TRBJ1-3; D call uncertain. Trimming shortened V by 4 bases and J by 2 bases, and 12 bases separated the two germline ends. This CDR3 contains 15 residues. Germline V CDR1 and CDR2: MGHRA, YSYEKL. The chain's CDR3 is CASSLLGLPGNTIYF. CDR3 coding DNA: TGCGCCAGCAGCCTACTCGGACTACCTGGAAACACCATATATTTT.